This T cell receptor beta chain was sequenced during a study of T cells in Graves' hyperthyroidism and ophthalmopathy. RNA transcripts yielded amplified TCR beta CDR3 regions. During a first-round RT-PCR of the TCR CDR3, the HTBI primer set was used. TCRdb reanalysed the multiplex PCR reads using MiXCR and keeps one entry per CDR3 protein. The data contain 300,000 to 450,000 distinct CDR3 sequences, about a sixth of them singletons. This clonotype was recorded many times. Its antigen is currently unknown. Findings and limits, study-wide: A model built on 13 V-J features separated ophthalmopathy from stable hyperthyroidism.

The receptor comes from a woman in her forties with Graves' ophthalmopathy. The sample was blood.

DNA of the CDR3: TGTGCCACCAGCAGAGAACAGGGCCCTTCCTACGAGCAGTACTTC. Protein: CATSREQGPSYEQYF. The rearrangement uses TRBV15 and TRBJ2-7; D is perhaps TRBD1 (6 bases). V shed 0 bases and J shed 1 base, with 10 bases lying between them. Germline V lookup: CDR1 LNHNV, CDR2 YYDKDF (reference sequence). The CDR3 contains 15 residues.